Below, 14 T cell receptor beta chains from the same sample are listed, as sequenced in a study of beta chain features in type 1 diabetes. Their cognate antigens are unknown. Investigators reverse transcribed all isolated RNA, so they sequenced expressed TCRB transcripts. The table came from immunoSEQ multiplex PCR; TCRdb's copy has only in-frame clones and leaves some out. The data hold around 650,000 clones, with over 10% observed a single time. Whole-study findings and limits: Among patients with Type 1 diabetes, TCRB CDR3s were moderately but significantly shorter in every one of the four CD4+ subsets.

What was sequenced was naive CD4+ T cells from blood. Receptor source: a man aged 25-45 years with type 1 diabetes.

The sample holds a few counts of this clone. This sequence joins TRBV9 and TRBJ1-2, with D perhaps matching TRBD1 (5 bases). This CDR3 region has 15 residues. V gave up 2 bases and J gave up 3 bases, with 14 bases separating them. The V gene's germline CDR1 is SGDLS and CDR2 YYNGEE. The chain's CDR3 is CASSVRGARDYGYTF. The CDR3 DNA reads as TGTGCCAGCAGCGTGAGGGGTGCCCGCGACTATGGCTACACCTTC.

This clone came up a few times. V gene TRBV5-4 combines with J gene TRBJ1-2, with D unclear. V shed 3 bases and J shed 2 bases, with 11 bases lying between them. Germline values: CDR1 SGHNT, CDR2 YYREEE (reference sequence). This CDR3 is 14 amino acids long. CDR3 protein: CASSSTKGNYGYTF. CDR3 DNA sequence: TGTGCCAGCAGCTCAACTAAAGGGAACTATGGCTACACCTTC. The full variable domain, completed using reference TRBV5-4 and TRBJ1-2, is ETGVTQSPTHLIKTRGQQVTLRCSSQSGHNTVSWYQQALGQGPQFIFQYYREEENGRGNFPPRFSGLQFPNYSSELNVNALELDDSALYLCASSSTKGNYGYTFGSGTRLTVV.

CDR3 coding DNA: TGTGCCTCCATGGGTCCCTATAATTCACCCCTCCACTTT. Encoded protein: CASMGPYNSPLHF. J is TRBJ1-6 and V is TRBV25-1; D is ambiguous. The CDR3 is 13 residues long. CDR1 and CDR2 from the germline V gene are MGHDK and SYGVNS. The V and J ends lost 11 bases and 2 bases respectively, with 10 bases between them.

Many counts were recorded for this clone. The sample has other DNA sequences that encode this CDR3 too. This chain uses TRBV28 with TRBJ2-7; D is unclear. The CDR3 consists of 12 residues. Per the germline V gene, CDR1 is MDHEN and CDR2 is SYDVKM. V dropped 2 bases and J dropped 2 bases, with 4 bases sitting between them. The CDR3 DNA sequence: TGTGCCAGCAGTTTAAAGCCCTACGAGCAGTACTTC. Translated, it gives CASSLKPYEQYF.

This clone was picked up a small number of times. The chain employs TRBV4-2 and TRBJ1-1; no clear D. Trimming stripped 0 bases from V and 2 bases from J, with 10 bases between. Germline CDR1 LGHNA, CDR2 YNFKEQ. This CDR3 is 15 amino acids long. The CDR3: CASSQEGSTNTEAFF. CDR3 nucleotides: TGTGCCAGCAGCCAAGAGGGCAGTACCAACACTGAAGCTTTCTTT.

CDR3 in amino acids: CASSPGKAYNEQFF. In nucleotides, the CDR3 is TGTGCCAGCAGCCCGGGCAAGGCCTACAATGAGCAGTTCTTC. The chain recombines TRBV7-6 with TRBJ2-1; no firm D call. In germline, CDR1 is SGHVS, CDR2 FNYEAQ. The V end was cut by 5 bases, the J end by 2 bases, with 10 bases between. The CDR3 is made up of 14 amino acids.

The table lists this clone with a few counts. The same CDR3 also results from other DNA sequences found in this sample. The chain uses TRBV25-1 and TRBJ1-2; D unclear. Germline V lookup: CDR1 MGHDK, CDR2 SYGVNS. The CDR3 spans 11 residues. Deletions cut 4 bases from V and 1 base from J, with 1 base between. CDR3 in amino acids: CASSVNYGYTF. The CDR3 nucleotides read TGTGCCAGCAGTGTTAACTATGGCTACACCTTC.

The J gene is TRBJ1-2, the V gene TRBV4-3; D remains ambiguous. In germline, CDR1 is LGHNA, CDR2 YSLEER. The length of the CDR3 is 14 residues. V dropped 0 bases and J dropped 8 bases, with 13 bases sitting between them. CDR3 in amino acids: CASSQDIGVSGYTF. Written as DNA, the CDR3 is TGCGCCAGCAGCCAAGATATTGGGGTTTCAGGCTACACCTTC.

The gene calls are TRBV11-3 and TRBJ2-5, with no clear D. The germline V gene has CDR1 SGHNT and CDR2 YENEEA. CDR3 size: 16 residues. Trimming removed 1 base at V and 0 bases at J, with 12 bases between. The CDR3 spells CASSLVVTYNQETQYF. For the CDR3, the DNA is TGTGCCAGCAGCTTAGTGGTCACCTACAACCAAGAGACCCAGTACTTC.

This clone was seen a handful of times. This chain joins TRBV9 and TRBJ2-7; D perhaps matches TRBD2 (6 bases). The CDR3 totals 15 residues. V was clipped by 1 base and J by 0 bases, with 11 bases between them. Per the germline V gene, CDR1 is SGDLS and CDR2 is YYNGEE. In DNA form, the CDR3 reads TGTGCCAGCAGCGTAAGCGCCGGGGGCTCCTACGAGCAGTACTTC. As protein: CASSVSAGGSYEQYF. Together with reference TRBV9 and TRBJ2-7, the CDR3 gives the full variable domain: DSGVTQTPKHLITATGQRVTLRCSPRSGDLSVYWYQQSLDQGLQFLIQYYNGEERAKGNILERFSAQQFPDLHSELNLSSLELGDSALYFCASSVSAGGSYEQYFGPGTRLTVT.

The table lists this clone with a few counts. The V call is TRBV7-2, the J call TRBJ2-5; 7 bases match TRBD1. The DNA end is more similar to TRBJ2-7, so the J call may be wrong. The CDR3 contains 15 residues. CDR1 and CDR2 (germline): SGHTA, FQGNSA. The CDR3 coding sequence is TGTGCCAGCAGCCCCCGCTCCGGGACAGACTACGAGCAGTACTTC. This gives the protein CASSPRSGTDYEQYF.

This rearrangement joins TRBV7-3 to TRBJ2-1; TRBD2 matches 11 bases. Germline lookup yields CDR1 SGHTA and CDR2 FQGTGA. V trimming: 1 base; J trimming: 2 bases; junction bases outside the gene matches: 1. The CDR3 runs to 16 residues. CDR3 bases: TGTGCCAGCAGCTTAAAGACTAGCGGGACCTACAATGAGCAGTTCTTC. Encoded protein: CASSLKTSGTYNEQFF.

The gene calls are TRBV2 and TRBJ1-5; D might be TRBD1 (5 bases). Trimming took off 6 bases at V and 2 bases at J, with 11 bases between the two ends. In germline, CDR1 is SNHLY, CDR2 FYNNEI. The CDR3 totals 14 residues. The CDR3 DNA reads as TGTGCCAGCAGGGAGTTGGGGGGCAATCAGCCCCAGCATTTT. Translated: CASRELGGNQPQHF.

The chain has TRBV6-5 and TRBJ1-6, with D uncertain. The CDR3 totals 16 residues. Trimming shortened V by 0 bases and J by 4 bases, and 10 bases separated the two germline ends. The germline CDR1 and CDR2 sequences are MNHEY and SVGAGI. The CDR3 loop is CASSYSGPAYNSPLHF. CDR3 in DNA: TGTGCCAGCAGTTACTCGGGTCCCGCGTATAATTCACCCCTCCACTTT.